This T cell receptor beta chain derives from a study of T cell changes during pregnancy in multiple sclerosis. This table comes from immunoSEQ multiplex PCR, and its TCRdb copy is limited to in-frame clones, with some not included. Of about 60,000 clones detected, just over 90% appear once; the ten largest clones hold 3% to 4%. The junction had 4 bases not matched to a gene; V was cut back by 4 bases and J by 0 bases. The CDR3 consists of 15 residues. Germline lookup yields CDR1 SGHNT and CDR2 YYREEE (reference sequence). The chain is built from TRBV5-4 and TRBJ2-1; the match to TRBD2 covers 7 bases. This sequence originates from a female donor with multiple sclerosis, enrolled in a pregnancy study. The material sequenced was CD8+ T cells from peripheral blood mononuclear cells, taken in the second trimester of pregnancy. CDR3 loop: CASSPSGSSYNEQFF. CDR3 bases: TGTGCCAGCAGCCCTAGCGGAAGCTCCTACAATGAGCAGTTCTTC.